Presented here are 5 T cell receptor beta chains from one specimen sequenced in a study of blood T cell repertoires in COVID-19. The protocol was immunoSEQ multiplex PCR, while the TCRdb copy is restricted to in-frame clones and leaves out a portion. The data hold tens of thousands of clones, with around 87% observed a single time. The sample comprised peripheral blood. The origin of the receptors is a man aged 45 to 65 with active COVID-19.

J is TRBJ2-1 and V is TRBV2; TRBD2 matches at 7 bases. The CDR3 extends over 13 amino acids. The ends lost 5 bases at V and 6 bases at J; junction bases unmatched: 4. CDR1 SNHLY and CDR2 FYNNEI come from the germline V gene. In DNA form, the CDR3 reads TGTGCCAGCAGTTATCGACTAGCCAATGAGCAGTTCTTC. It is translated as CASSYRLANEQFF.

Only one count was recorded for this clone. The V call is TRBV5-6, the J call TRBJ2-1, with D possibly matching TRBD2 (5 bases). V gave up 2 bases and J gave up 9 bases, with 9 bases separating them. CDR3 length: 12 residues. Germline CDR1 SGHDT, CDR2 YYEEEE. CDR3 DNA: TGTGCCAGCAGCTTTTATGAGGGTGAGCAGTTCTTC. This gives the protein CASSFYEGEQFF.

This chain connects TRBV18 to TRBJ2-5, with D tentatively TRBD1 (5 bases). The DNA end is a closer match to TRBJ2-7, so the J assignment may be wrong. The CDR3 runs to 14 residues. The germline V gene has CDR1 KGHSH and CDR2 LQKENI. In DNA, the CDR3 is TGTGCCAGCTCACTTACAGGAAACTCCTACGAGCAGTACTTC. This codes for CASSLTGNSYEQYF.

V and J are TRBV4-1 and TRBJ2-5; 10 bases align to TRBD1. The CDR3 extends over 15 amino acids. Germline values: CDR1 MGHRA, CDR2 YSYEKL. J was trimmed by 4 bases and V by 0 bases; bases with no gene match: 2. CDR3 bases: TGCGCCAGCAGCCAAGATGGGACAGGGGTAGAGACCCAGTACTTC. Translated, it gives CASSQDGTGVETQYF.

The CDR3 DNA follows: TGCGCCAGCAGCTTGGGAGCGGGGGCCCAAGAGACCCAGTACTTC. Translating gives CASSLGAGAQETQYF. V is TRBV5-1 and J is TRBJ2-5, with 8 bases lining up with TRBD2. Trimming cost V 0 bases and J 1 base; bases outside gene matches: 2. CDR1 SGHRS and CDR2 YFSETQ come from the germline V gene. The CDR3 is 15 residues long.